These 5 T cell receptor beta chains were sequenced from one sample in a study of tumor-infiltrating lymphocytes in primary liver carcinoma. For each extraction, RNA and DNA were obtained together from 20-30 mg of unsorted bulk tissue. The researchers produced TCR beta cDNA from approximately 0.45 ug total RNA with a constant-region primer. For TCR beta, libraries were produced by three nested multiplex PCR rounds using slightly modified ARM-PCR. The first two PCR rounds used TRBV1-TRBV30 primers with a Cbeta primer, 9 to 10 cycles each. TCRdb ran MiXCR on the multiplex PCR reads and lists one entry per CDR3 protein. The sample has 100,000 to 150,000 distinct CDR3 sequences, around 62% seen once. Input material: liver tumor tissue from sampling region 1. Described subset: tumor region T1, superior pole. These receptor sequences come from a woman aged 60 to 75 with primary liver carcinoma and hepatitis B virus infection.

The genes are TRBV11-2 and TRBJ2-5, with TRBD2 as a possible D gene (5 bases). The germline V and J ends were trimmed by 5 bases and 3 bases, with 10 bases remaining between them. The CDR3 runs 13 residues. Germline values: CDR1 SGHAT, CDR2 FQNNGV. The CDR3 region has the DNA TGTGCCAGCAGCCGGGATGGAGAAGAGACCCAGTACTTC. Residues: CASSRDGEETQYF.

This chain links TRBV28 with TRBJ2-7, with 7 bases matching TRBD2. The CDR3 consists of 13 residues. Trimming removed 10 bases from V and 4 bases from J; junction bases left unmatched: 10. Germline V lookup: CDR1 MDHEN, CDR2 SYDVKM. CDR3 nucleotide sequence: TGTGCCATCACTAGCGAGACGTCATACGAGCAGTACTTC. It translates to CAITSETSYEQYF. Supplemented by reference TRBV28 and TRBJ2-7, the full variable domain reads DVKVTQSSRYLVKRTGEKVFLECVQDMDHENMFWYRQDPGLGLRLIYFSYDVKMKEKGDIPEGYSVSREKKERFSLILESASTNQTSMYLCAITSETSYEQYFGPGTRLTVT.

This clonotype was seen a few times. V and J are TRBV28 and TRBJ2-1; 7 bases align to TRBD2. V was pared by 6 bases and J by 6 bases, with 5 bases of the junction left unmatched. The CDR3 totals 13 residues. Germline assignment: CDR1 MDHEN and CDR2 SYDVKM. The CDR3 protein is CASRWEGVNEQFF. DNA for the CDR3: TGTGCCAGCAGGTGGGAGGGCGTCAATGAGCAGTTCTTC.

This clonotype came up once. A read error is possible here, since a much larger clone lies one base away. The chain joins TRBV6-5 to TRBJ1-5; no clear D gene. Germline CDR1 and CDR2: MNHEY and SVGAGI. CDR3 length: 12 amino acids. The CDR3 region has the DNA TGTGCCACCAGTTACCCCGATCAGCCCCAGCATTTT. Translating it yields CATSYPDQPQHF.

This clonotype was counted a few times. The chain joins TRBV28 to TRBJ1-1; D unclear. V was trimmed by 3 bases and J by 5 bases, leaving 19 bases between them. The CDR3 covers 16 residues. The germline gives CDR1 MDHEN, CDR2 SYDVKM. The CDR3 sequence is CASSFLERAGRTEAFF. The CDR3 DNA is TGTGCCAGCAGTTTCTTGGAGAGGGCGGGGAGAACTGAAGCTTTCTTT. The full variable domain, rest sourced from reference TRBV28 and TRBJ1-1, is DVKVTQSSRYLVKRTGEKVFLECVQDMDHENMFWYRQDPGLGLRLIYFSYDVKMKEKGDIPEGYSVSREKKERFSLILESASTNQTSMYLCASSFLERAGRTEAFFGQGTRLTVV.